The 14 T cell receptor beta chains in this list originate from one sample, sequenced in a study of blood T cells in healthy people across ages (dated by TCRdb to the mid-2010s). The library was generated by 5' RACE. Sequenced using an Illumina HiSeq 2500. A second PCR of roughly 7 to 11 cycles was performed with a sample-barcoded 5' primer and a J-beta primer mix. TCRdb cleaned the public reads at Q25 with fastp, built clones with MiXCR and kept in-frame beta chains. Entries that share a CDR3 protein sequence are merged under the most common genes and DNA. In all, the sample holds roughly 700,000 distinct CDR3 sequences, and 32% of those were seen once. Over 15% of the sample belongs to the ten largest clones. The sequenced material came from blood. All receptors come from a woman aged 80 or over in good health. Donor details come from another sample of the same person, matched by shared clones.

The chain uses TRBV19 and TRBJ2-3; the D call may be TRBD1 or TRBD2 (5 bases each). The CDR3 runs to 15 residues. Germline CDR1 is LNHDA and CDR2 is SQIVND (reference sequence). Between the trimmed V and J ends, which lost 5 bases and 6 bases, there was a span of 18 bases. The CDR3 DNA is TGTGCCAGTAGTCCGGGACCGACGGGTCCCGATACGCAGTATTTT. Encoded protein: CASSPGPTGPDTQYF.

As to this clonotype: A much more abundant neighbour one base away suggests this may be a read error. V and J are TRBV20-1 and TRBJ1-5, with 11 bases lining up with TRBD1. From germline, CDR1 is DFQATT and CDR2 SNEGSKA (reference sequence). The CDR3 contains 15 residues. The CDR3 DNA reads TGCAGTGCTGGAGATGTCGGGACAGGGGGTCAGCCCCAGCATTTT. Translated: CSAGDVGTGGQPQHF.

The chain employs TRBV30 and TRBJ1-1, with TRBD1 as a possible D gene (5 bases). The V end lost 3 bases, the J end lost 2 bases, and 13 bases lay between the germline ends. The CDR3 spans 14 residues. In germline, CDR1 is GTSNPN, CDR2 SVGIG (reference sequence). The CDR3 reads CAWRGRRVNTEAFF. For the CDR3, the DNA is TGTGCCTGGAGGGGACGGCGGGTAAACACTGAAGCTTTCTTT.

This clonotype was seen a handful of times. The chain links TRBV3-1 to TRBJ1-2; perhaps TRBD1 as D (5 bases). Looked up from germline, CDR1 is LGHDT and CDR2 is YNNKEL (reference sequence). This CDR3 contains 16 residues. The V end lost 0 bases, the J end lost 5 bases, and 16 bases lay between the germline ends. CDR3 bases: TGTGCCAGCAGCCAAGATATCAGTTCCCGGGGGTATGGCTACACCTTC. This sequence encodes CASSQDISSRGYGYTF.

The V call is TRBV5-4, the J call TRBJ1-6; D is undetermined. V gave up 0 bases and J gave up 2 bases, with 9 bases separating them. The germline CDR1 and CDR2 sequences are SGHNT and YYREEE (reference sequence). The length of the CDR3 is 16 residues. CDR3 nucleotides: TGTGCCAGCAGCTTGGAATCAGGAGCCTATAATTCACCCCTCCACTTT. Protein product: CASSLESGAYNSPLHF.

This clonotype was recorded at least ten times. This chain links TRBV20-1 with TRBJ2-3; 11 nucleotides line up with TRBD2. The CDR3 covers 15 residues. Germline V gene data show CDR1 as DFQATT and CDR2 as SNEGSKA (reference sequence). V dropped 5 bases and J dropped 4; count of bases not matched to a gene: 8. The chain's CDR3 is CSAAGTSGGADTQYF. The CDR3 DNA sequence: TGCAGTGCTGCTGGTACTAGCGGGGGTGCAGATACGCAGTATTTT.

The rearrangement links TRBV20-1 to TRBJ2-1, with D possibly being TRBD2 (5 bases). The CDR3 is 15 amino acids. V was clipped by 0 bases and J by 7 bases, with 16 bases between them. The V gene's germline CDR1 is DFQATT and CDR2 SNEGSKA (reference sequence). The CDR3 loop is CSARDFTGFVNEQFF. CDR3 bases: TGCAGTGCTAGAGATTTCACGGGGTTCGTGAATGAGCAGTTCTTC.

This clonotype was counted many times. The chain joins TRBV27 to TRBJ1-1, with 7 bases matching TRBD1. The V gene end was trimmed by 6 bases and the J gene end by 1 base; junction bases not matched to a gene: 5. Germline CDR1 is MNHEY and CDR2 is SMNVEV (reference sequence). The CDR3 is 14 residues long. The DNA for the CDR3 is TGTGCCAGCAGGGCGGCAGGGGGGAACACTGAAGCTTTCTTT. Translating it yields CASRAAGGNTEAFF.

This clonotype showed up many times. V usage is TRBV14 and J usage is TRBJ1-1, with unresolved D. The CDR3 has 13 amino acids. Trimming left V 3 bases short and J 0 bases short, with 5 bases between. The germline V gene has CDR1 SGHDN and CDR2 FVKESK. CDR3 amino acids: CASSQALNTEAFF. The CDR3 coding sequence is TGTGCCAGCAGCCAGGCGTTGAACACTGAAGCTTTCTTT.

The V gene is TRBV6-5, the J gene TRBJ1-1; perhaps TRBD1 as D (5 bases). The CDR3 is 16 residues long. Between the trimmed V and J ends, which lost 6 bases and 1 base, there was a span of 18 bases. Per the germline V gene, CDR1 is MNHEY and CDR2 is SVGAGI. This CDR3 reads CASSSEPGRRNTEAFF. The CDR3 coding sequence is TGTGCCAGCAGCTCTGAACCGGGACGGAGGAACACTGAAGCTTTCTTT.

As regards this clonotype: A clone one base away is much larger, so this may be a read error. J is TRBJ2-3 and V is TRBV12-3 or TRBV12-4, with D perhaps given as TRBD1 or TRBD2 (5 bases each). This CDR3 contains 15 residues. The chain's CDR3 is CASSLSGPGADMQYF. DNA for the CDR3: TGTGCCAGCAGTCTCTCGGGACCCGGGGCAGATATGCAGTATTTT.

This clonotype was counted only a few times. Written as DNA, the CDR3 is TGTGCCAGCAGTTCACAGGGGGACGTCGATCAGCCCCAGCATTTT. Residues: CASSSQGDVDQPQHF. The V call is TRBV28, the J call TRBJ1-5, with 8 bases lining up with TRBD1. V gave up 4 bases and J gave up 5 bases; unmatched junction bases: 7. The germline CDR1 and CDR2 sequences are MDHEN and SYDVKM. This CDR3 is built from 15 residues.

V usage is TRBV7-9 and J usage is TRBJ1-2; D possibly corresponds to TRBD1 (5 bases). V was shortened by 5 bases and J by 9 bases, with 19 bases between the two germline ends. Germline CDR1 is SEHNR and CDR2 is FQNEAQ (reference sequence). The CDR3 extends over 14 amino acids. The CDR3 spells CASSKNTDGGCYTF. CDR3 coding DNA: TGTGCCAGCAGCAAAAATACGGACGGGGGGTGCTACACCTTC.

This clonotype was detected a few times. DNA of the CDR3: TGTGCCAGCAGCCAAGAAAGGGACAGGGACGGCTACACCTTC. As protein: CASSQERDRDGYTF. The J gene is TRBJ1-2, the V gene TRBV4-2; 9 nucleotides align to TRBD1. This CDR3 spans 14 amino acids. Germline assignment: CDR1 LGHNA and CDR2 YNFKEQ. The V segment lost 0 bases and the J segment 8 bases; nucleotides outside the gene matches: 4.